This passage covers 28 T cell receptor beta chains from one sample sequenced in a study of T cells in Graves' hyperthyroidism and ophthalmopathy. TCR beta CDR3 sequences were amplified from RNA transcripts. First-round RT-PCR of the TCR CDR3 relied on the HTBI primer set. Using its own MiXCR run on the multiplex PCR reads, TCRdb lists one record per CDR3 protein. This table holds nearly 750,000 distinct CDR3 sequences, under 45% found once. Sequencing was performed on blood. The receptors were sampled from a woman aged 40-49 years with Graves' hyperthyroidism.

The rearrangement joins TRBV7-2 to TRBJ1-4, with a weak D call TRBD1 (6 bases). The CDR3 runs to 13 residues. V was pared by 5 bases and J by 11 bases, with 15 bases between. The germline V gene has CDR1 SGHTA and CDR2 FQGNSA. CDR3 DNA: TGTGCCAGCAGCCCGGGGGCAGGGTGGAAACTGTTTTTT. Residues: CASSPGAGWKLFF.

A remark on this clonotype: Given a much more abundant clone one base away, this may be a read error. V is TRBV20-1 and J is TRBJ1-2; D is unresolved. V gave up 0 bases and J gave up 4 bases, with 12 bases separating them. This CDR3 has 14 residues. CDR1 and CDR2 from the germline V gene are DFQATT and SNEGSKA (reference sequence). CDR3 in amino acids: CSARDSQKSYGYTF. Written as DNA, the CDR3 is TGCAGTGCTAGAGATTCGCAGAAGAGCTATGGCTACACCTTC.

The chain couples TRBV29-1 to TRBJ2-7; D is unclear. The J call may be incorrect, as the DNA end agrees better with TRBJ2-1. The CDR3 runs 11 residues. Germline V gene data show CDR1 as SQVTM and CDR2 as ANQGSEA. For the CDR3, the DNA is TGCAGCGTTGGAGCGAGGAATGAGCAGTTCTTC. Residues: CSVGARNEQFF.

The CDR3 here is CASSILQGEAGANVLTF. CDR3 DNA: TGTGCCAGTAGTATCCTACAGGGTGAGGCTGGGGCCAACGTCCTGACTTTC. The chain joins TRBV19 to TRBJ2-6; D perhaps matches TRBD1 (6 bases). V was cut by 3 bases and J by 2 bases, with 14 bases left in between. CDR3 size: 17 residues. From germline, CDR1 is LNHDA and CDR2 SQIVND (reference sequence).

This clonotype was recorded a few times. The genes are TRBV7-8 and TRBJ1-1; 7 nucleotides line up with TRBD1. Germline V gives CDR1 SGHVS, CDR2 FQNEAQ. V lost 4 bases and J lost 1; bases outside the gene matches: 6. The CDR3 loop spans 15 amino acids. The CDR3 DNA is TGTGCCAGCAGCTCAGACAGGGTTACGAACACTGAAGCTTTCTTT. It translates to CASSSDRVTNTEAFF.

Comment on this clonotype: The limits of the CDR3 on the DNA are not certain, so only TCRdb's listed CDR3 is given. V is TRBV10-3 and J is TRBJ2-2; the table assigns TRBD1, which was not confirmed against the DNA. Germline V lookup: CDR1 ENHRY, CDR2 SYGVKD. The CDR3 is 23 amino acids long, termini counted. The CDR3 loop reads CAISAGAGANVLTFGAGTGELFF.

In this sample, this clonotype turned up many times. The V and J genes are TRBV10-3 and TRBJ1-1; maybe TRBD1 (6 bases). Trimming left V 4 bases short and J 5 bases short, with 14 bases between. There are 14 residues in the CDR3. Germline lookup yields CDR1 ENHRY and CDR2 SYGVKD. The CDR3 nucleotides read TGTGCCATCAGTGGAGGGGGGACAAGGACTGAAGCTTTCTTT. It codes for CAISGGGTRTEAFF.

There are a few counts of this clonotype. V and J are TRBV6-2 or TRBV6-3 and TRBJ2-2; D could derive from TRBD1 or TRBD2 (6 bases each). The CDR3 is 16 amino acids. Deletions cut 2 bases from V and 4 bases from J, with 14 bases between. The germline CDR1 and CDR2 sequences are MNHEY and SVGEGT. CDR3 amino acids: CASSYPTGASTGELFF. CDR3 in DNA: TGTGCCAGCAGTTACCCCACGGGGGCGAGCACCGGGGAGCTGTTTTTT.

This clonotype was recorded many times. V and J are TRBV7-8 and TRBJ1-5; D not certain. V gave up 1 base and J gave up 6 bases, with 10 bases separating them. The CDR3 sequence is 14 residues long. Germline V gene data show CDR1 as SGHVS and CDR2 as FQNEAQ. As DNA, the CDR3 is TGTGCCAGCAGCTTAGGGGCGGTAGCTCAGCCCCAGCATTTT. This translates into CASSLGAVAQPQHF.

The chain joins TRBV7-9 to TRBJ1-1; D not certain. The germline V and J ends were trimmed by 6 bases and 6 bases, with 11 bases remaining between them. The CDR3 loop spans 12 amino acids. Germline V lookup: CDR1 SEHNR, CDR2 FQNEAQ (reference sequence). The CDR3 spells CASRSPEAEAFF. CDR3 DNA sequence: TGTGCCAGCAGGAGCCCCGAGGCTGAAGCTTTCTTT. Using reference TRBV7-9 and TRBJ1-1 for the parts outside the CDR3, the full variable domain is DTGVSQNPRHKITKRGQNVTFRCDPISEHNRLYWYRQTLGQGPEFLTYFQNEAQLEKSRLLSDRFSAERPKGSFSTLEIQRTEQGDSAMYLCASRSPEAEAFFGQGTRLTVV.

The chain recombines TRBV29-1 with TRBJ2-7, with TRBD1 as a possible D gene (6 bases). The germline gives CDR1 SQVTM, CDR2 ANQGSEA. V was cut by 8 bases and J by 5 bases, with 13 bases left in between. The CDR3 sequence is 11 residues long. The CDR3 DNA sequence: TGCAGCTTATCGCAGGGGAACGAGCAGTACTTC. Translation gives CSLSQGNEQYF.

This clonotype has at least ten counts. CDR3 sequence: CASSEYGGYTF. Written as DNA, the CDR3 is TGTGCCAGCAGTGAATACGGTGGCTACACCTTC. The gene calls are TRBV25-1 and TRBJ1-2; D unclear. V lost 0 bases to trimming and J lost 7 bases, with 3 bases between them. The CDR3 extends over 11 amino acids. Germline V lookup: CDR1 MGHDK, CDR2 SYGVNS.

This clonotype was detected many times. This chain joins TRBV20-1 and TRBJ1-1; D is uncertain. From germline, CDR1 is DFQATT and CDR2 SNEGSKA (reference sequence). The CDR3 is 11 amino acids. The V and J ends lost 1 base and 4 bases respectively, with 4 bases between them. CDR3 coding DNA: TGCAGTGCTAGAGGGGTCACTGAAGCTTTCTTT. Translating gives CSARGVTEAFF.

This chain links TRBV10-3 with TRBJ2-5; no clear D gene. CDR1 ENHRY and CDR2 SYGVKD come from the germline V gene. The CDR3 covers 14 residues. Trimming left V 3 bases short and J 0 bases short, with 8 bases between. CDR3 bases: TGTGCCATCAGTGATACAGTGTACCAAGAGACCCAGTACTTC. It yields the protein CAISDTVYQETQYF.

The chain combines TRBV6-6 with TRBJ1-2, with 8 bases lining up with TRBD1. Unmatched junction bases numbered 10, after V lost 6 bases and J lost 13 bases. This CDR3 has 12 residues. From germline, CDR1 is MNHNY and CDR2 SVGAGI (reference sequence). This chain's CDR3 is CASSQEDREITF. The DNA of the CDR3 is TGTGCCAGCAGCCAGGAGGACAGGGAGATCACCTTC.

The sample holds many counts of this clonotype. CDR3 coding DNA: TGTGCCAGCAGCCTCACCCTGTGGGGGGTAGGTCAGCCCCAGCATTTT. Translated, it gives CASSLTLWGVGQPQHF. The rearrangement joins TRBV7-8 to TRBJ1-5; the D gene is possibly TRBD1 (5 bases). Germline CDR1 reads SGHVS; CDR2 reads FQNEAQ. CDR3 length: 16 residues. Trimming shortened V by 5 bases and J by 6 bases, and 20 bases separated the two germline ends.

At least ten counts were recorded for this clonotype. V usage is TRBV7-6 and J usage is TRBJ2-6; possible D gene TRBD1, 5 bases. V was clipped by 8 bases and J by 0 bases, with 14 bases between them. Germline CDR1 and CDR2: SGHVS and FNYEAQ. The CDR3 is 16 amino acids. CDR3 in DNA: TGTGCCAGCCGCAAAGGGGCCCGCTCTGGGGCCAACGTCCTGACTTTC. Protein: CASRKGARSGANVLTF.

The chain employs TRBV20-1 and TRBJ2-4; D is uncertain. The CDR3 covers 13 residues. With 6 bases removed from V and 0 bases from J, the gap between germline ends came to 9 bases. CDR1 and CDR2 (germline): DFQATT, SNEGSKA (reference sequence). CDR3 DNA sequence: TGCAGTGCCAGAAACCTAGCCAAAAACATTCAGTACTTC. It translates to CSARNLAKNIQYF.

The V and J genes are TRBV7-9 and TRBJ2-5, with D maybe TRBD2 (6 bases). Germline CDR1 and CDR2: SEHNR and FQNEAQ (reference sequence). The CDR3 is 15 amino acids. Deletions cut 4 bases from V and 2 bases from J, with 14 bases between. CDR3 protein: CASSYGLLIQETQYF. The CDR3 nucleotides are TGTGCCAGCAGCTACGGACTATTAATTCAAGAGACCCAGTACTTC.

For this clonotype: An end of the junction does not agree with germline; a read error may underlie this. CDR3 in amino acids: CARSYVGGTLPEKLFF. The CDR3 DNA reads as TGTGCCAGGAGTTACGTCGGGGGCACCCTACCCGAAAAACTGTTTTTT. The chain couples TRBV6-6 to TRBJ1-4; possibly TRBD1 for D (6 bases). The germline V gene encodes CDR1 MNHNY and CDR2 SVGAGI (reference sequence). The CDR3 spans 16 residues.

This clonotype was seen repeatedly, ten times or more. The rearrangement uses TRBV10-3 and TRBJ1-2; possibly TRBD1 for D (5 bases). The CDR3 has 13 residues. V lost 6 bases and J 4 bases, leaving 12 bases between the germline ends. Germline V gives CDR1 ENHRY, CDR2 SYGVKD. The CDR3 is CAISGGARYGYTF. The DNA for the CDR3 is TGTGCCATCAGCGGAGGGGCGCGCTATGGCTACACCTTC.

The table lists this clonotype with many counts. CDR3 protein: CASSQARRPTGKLFF. The CDR3 DNA is TGTGCCAGCAGCCAGGCCCGACGACCCACGGGAAAACTGTTTTTT. J is TRBJ1-4 and V is TRBV14, with unresolved D. With 3 bases removed from V and 10 bases from J, the gap between germline ends came to 18 bases. CDR1 and CDR2 from the germline V gene are SGHDN and FVKESK. The CDR3 covers 15 residues.

This sequence joins TRBV28 and TRBJ1-2; the match to TRBD1 covers 8 bases. CDR1 is MDHEN, CDR2 SYDVKM, per germline. There are 14 residues in the CDR3. With 5 bases clipped from V and 8 bases from J, the junction kept 10 bases outside the gene matches. CDR3 loop: CASSRQGPRYGYTF. In nucleotides, the CDR3 is TGTGCCAGCAGTCGACAGGGGCCCCGATACGGCTACACCTTC.

This clonotype was counted a few times. The V call is TRBV7-2, the J call TRBJ1-2; tentatively, D is TRBD1 (6 bases). Between the trimmed V and J ends, which lost 5 bases and 1 base, there was a span of 14 bases. The CDR3 loop spans 15 amino acids. The germline CDR1 and CDR2 sequences are SGHTA and FQGNSA. The CDR3 DNA reads TGTGCCAGCAGCCGAAGCCTGGACAGTAACTATGGCTACACCTTC. The encoded protein is CASSRSLDSNYGYTF.

This clonotype was seen a handful of times. This chain uses TRBV7-2 with TRBJ1-2, with 7 bases lining up with TRBD1. CDR1 and CDR2 from the germline V gene are SGHTA and FQGNSA. The CDR3 is 15 residues long. After removal of 11 bases from V and 4 bases from J, the junction contained 16 bases not matched to a gene. The CDR3 DNA reads TGTGCCTGGAGGCCCCACGAGGGGGCTGGCTATGGCTACACCTTC. Protein: CAWRPHEGAGYGYTF.

This clonotype appeared a few times. The rearrangement joins TRBV10-3 to TRBJ2-1; 8 bases fit TRBD2. V dropped 7 bases and J dropped 2; count of bases not matched to a gene: 7. Per germline, CDR1 ENHRY and CDR2 SYGVKD. This CDR3 is 15 amino acids long. In DNA form, the CDR3 reads TGTGCCATCACCGGAGGACTAGCTCCCTACAATGAGCAGTTCTTC. It is translated as CAITGGLAPYNEQFF.

This clonotype was seen many times. V and J are TRBV6-5 and TRBJ1-6; D is unclear. Between the trimmed V and J ends, which lost 0 bases and 8 bases, there was a span of 8 bases. This CDR3 has 14 amino acids. Per the germline V gene, CDR1 is MNHEY and CDR2 is SVGAGI. DNA for the CDR3: TGTGCCAGCAGTTACTCTCAGGAAGATTCACCCCTCCACTTT. Amino acid sequence: CASSYSQEDSPLHF.

This clonotype appeared many times. The J gene is TRBJ1-5, the V gene TRBV20-1; D gene ambiguous. Germline V gene data show CDR1 as DFQATT and CDR2 as SNEGSKA (reference sequence). This CDR3 is built from 14 residues. V lost 3 bases and J 6 bases, leaving 15 bases between the germline ends. The CDR3 loop reads CSASPVGGVQPQHF. The CDR3 DNA is TGCAGTGCTAGTCCGGTTGGTGGGGTTCAGCCCCAGCATTTT.